One sample yielded the 19 T cell receptor beta chains listed below, sequenced in a study of blood T cell repertoires in COVID-19. The method was immunoSEQ multiplex PCR; TCRdb's version includes in-frame clones alone and lacks a portion of them. The sample has some 220,000 clones; over 75% are singletons. Sequenced material: peripheral blood. Receptor source: a woman between 65 and 79 years old with COVID-19, enrolled during active disease.

The V call is TRBV5-1, the J call TRBJ2-1, with TRBD2 matching over 12 bases. CDR3 length equals 14 residues. Germline V gene lookup returns CDR1 SGHRS and CDR2 YFSETQ. V dropped 5 bases and J dropped 4; count of bases not matched to a gene: 1. The CDR3 is CASRTSGGYNEQFF. The DNA of the CDR3 is TGCGCCAGCAGGACTAGCGGGGGATACAATGAGCAGTTCTTC.

In DNA, the CDR3 is TGTGCCAGCGAACACACGAACACCGGGGAGCTGTTTTTT. This gives the protein CASEHTNTGELFF. V gene TRBV5-6 combines with J gene TRBJ2-2; D is undetermined. V dropped 7 bases and J dropped 0 bases, with 7 bases sitting between them. This CDR3 comprises 13 residues. CDR1 SGHDT and CDR2 YYEEEE come from the germline V gene.

The chain has TRBV2 and TRBJ1-1; TRBD1 aligns across 11 bases. Germline assignment: CDR1 SNHLY and CDR2 FYNNEI. V was clipped by 8 bases and J by 5 bases; unmatched bases: 7. The CDR3 is made up of 14 amino acids. The CDR3 region has the DNA TGTGCCAGCGGCGTAGGGACAGGGGGGACTGAAGCTTTCTTT. Residues: CASGVGTGGTEAFF.

The chain has TRBV4-1 and TRBJ1-1; D is possibly TRBD1 (5 bases). Germline V CDR1 and CDR2: MGHRA, YSYEKL. The CDR3 loop spans 18 amino acids. Trimming took 2 bases from V and 2 from J, leaving 21 bases between them. CDR3 DNA sequence: TGCGCCAGCAGCCAACTCCACGGGGGTAGGGGATACAACACTGAAGCTTTCTTT. Its translation: CASSQLHGGRGYNTEAFF.

J is TRBJ2-2 and V is TRBV7-3; D is uncertain. The ends were cut back, 1 base at V and 0 bases at J, with 12 bases in the middle. The CDR3 is made up of 17 amino acids. In germline, CDR1 is SGHTA, CDR2 FQGTGA. The CDR3 DNA reads as TGTGCCAGCAGCTTAATGTTCGGCGGATCGAACACCGGGGAGCTGTTTTTT. Translation gives CASSLMFGGSNTGELFF.

The J gene is TRBJ2-7, the V gene TRBV11-3; D perhaps matches TRBD1 (6 bases). CDR3 length: 15 residues. Germline V gene lookup returns CDR1 SGHNT and CDR2 YENEEA. Trimming cost V 5 bases and J 2 bases, with 16 bases left between them. DNA for the CDR3: TGTGCCAGCAGCCCCGAGACAGGACCCACCTACGAGCAGTACTTC. Translating gives CASSPETGPTYEQYF.

The chain joins TRBV13 to TRBJ1-3, with 7 bases lining up with TRBD1. V trimming: 6 bases; J trimming: 1 base; junction bases outside the gene matches: 3. The CDR3 has 14 residues. Germline loops: CDR1 PRHDT, CDR2 FYEKMQ (reference sequence). CDR3 DNA sequence: TGTGCCAGCAGATTGGACAGGTCTGGAAACACCATATATTTT. Protein: CASRLDRSGNTIYF.

The gene calls are TRBV3-1 (or the pseudogene TRBV3-2) and TRBJ1-2, with TRBD1 matching over 8 bases. The V gene end was trimmed by 0 bases and the J gene end by 3 bases; junction bases not matched to a gene: 9. CDR3 size: 17 residues. Germline V gives CDR1 LGHDT, CDR2 YNNKEL (reference sequence). The CDR3 reads CASSQDLLDREHYGYTF. As DNA, the CDR3 is TGTGCCAGCAGCCAAGATCTATTGGACAGGGAACACTATGGCTACACCTTC.

This sequence joins TRBV7-2 and TRBJ1-1, with D maybe TRBD1 (5 bases). In germline, CDR1 is SGHTA, CDR2 FQGNSA. Deletions cut 7 bases from V and 1 base from J, with 13 bases between. The CDR3 is made up of 14 amino acids. CDR3 DNA sequence: TGTGCCAGCACGAGCCTCGGGGGGAACACTGAAGCTTTCTTT. Protein sequence: CASTSLGGNTEAFF.

The chain combines TRBV5-1 with TRBJ2-3; TRBD2 matches at 12 bases. The CDR3 contains 18 residues. V lost 3 bases and J lost 4; bases outside the gene matches: 12. Looked up from germline, CDR1 is SGHRS and CDR2 is YFSETQ. CDR3 residues: CASSSDTPSGRGADTQYF. CDR3 sequence (DNA): TGCGCCAGCAGCTCCGATACCCCTAGCGGGAGGGGGGCAGATACGCAGTATTTT.

This sequence joins TRBV7-3 and TRBJ2-6, with D hard to call. This CDR3 contains 14 residues. Germline V gives CDR1 SGHTA, CDR2 FQGTGA. The V end was cut by 5 bases, the J end by 4 bases, with 9 bases between. CDR3 amino acids: CASSAGTGANVLTF. The CDR3 DNA reads TGTGCCAGCAGCGCCGGTACGGGGGCCAACGTCCTGACTTTC.

This chain links TRBV29-1 with TRBJ2-3; D gene ambiguous. The CDR3 contains 13 residues. Germline-derived CDR1 and CDR2 are SQVTM and ANQGSEA. Trimming removed 6 bases at V and 2 bases at J, with 12 bases between. CDR3 DNA sequence: TGCAGCGTCAAGTATGGGCTCACAGATACGCAGTATTTT. It is translated as CSVKYGLTDTQYF.

The CDR3 region is CAINRPGQGGLSKNIQYF. DNA for the CDR3: TGTGCCATCAATCGACCGGGACAGGGGGGTCTTAGCAAAAACATTCAGTACTTC. The chain joins TRBV6-4 to TRBJ2-4, with 11 bases identical to TRBD1. CDR1 MRHNA and CDR2 SNTAGT come from the germline V gene. This CDR3 is built from 18 residues. Trimming cost V 10 bases and J 3 bases; bases outside gene matches: 17.

A single count supports this clone. This rearrangement joins TRBV4-1 to TRBJ1-1; no definite D call. CDR3 length: 14 residues. V was cut by 0 bases and J by 7 bases, with 12 bases left in between. The germline CDR1 and CDR2 sequences are MGHRA and YSYEKL. This CDR3 is CASSQDSSGREAFF. Here the CDR3 DNA reads TGCGCCAGCAGCCAAGATAGCAGTGGTCGTGAAGCTTTCTTT.

This clone was observed a few times. The chain joins TRBV5-6 to TRBJ2-1, with 7 bases that match TRBD1. CDR1 is SGHDT and CDR2 is YYEEEE in the germline V gene. The V segment lost 2 bases and the J segment 8 bases; nucleotides outside the gene matches: 13. CDR3 size: 16 residues. The CDR3 nucleotides are TGTGCCAGCAGCTTCAGCAGGGGGACATCGAGGGATGAGCAGTTCTTC. Translated: CASSFSRGTSRDEQFF.

V usage is TRBV6-5 and J usage is TRBJ2-5, with 8 bases matching TRBD1. The length of the CDR3 is 13 residues. Germline trimming cut 4 bases from V and 2 bases from J; bases unmatched to any gene: 0. CDR1 is MNHEY and CDR2 is SVGAGI in the germline V gene. The CDR3 sequence: CASSWTGQETQYF. CDR3 nucleotide sequence: TGTGCCAGCAGTTGGACAGGGCAAGAGACCCAGTACTTC.

The V call is TRBV13, the J call TRBJ1-2; 8 bases are a match to TRBD1. Trimming cost V 5 bases and J 6 bases; bases outside gene matches: 11. CDR1 and CDR2 from the germline V gene are PRHDT and FYEKMQ (reference sequence). The length of the CDR3 is 15 residues. CDR3 sequence: CASSLRDRLRHGYTF. The DNA of the CDR3 is TGTGCCAGCAGCCTCCGGGACAGGCTTCGCCATGGCTACACCTTC.

This chain links TRBV6-6 with TRBJ2-1; 9 bases are shared with TRBD1. This CDR3 spans 15 amino acids. The junction had 11 bases not matched to a gene; V was cut back by 6 bases and J by 8 bases. Germline V lookup: CDR1 MNHNY, CDR2 SVGAGI (reference sequence). In DNA, the CDR3 is TGTGCCAGCAGCCCTCCCGGGACAGGGTTGTATGAGCAGTTCTTC. Translation gives CASSPPGTGLYEQFF.

Regarding this clone: The junction differs from germline at one of its ends, possibly a read error. The chain carries TRBV18 and TRBJ2-3; D call uncertain. This CDR3 has 12 residues. Looked up from germline, CDR1 is KGHSH and CDR2 is LQKENI. The chain's CDR3 is CASSPLSDTQYF. Here the CDR3 DNA reads TGTGCCAGCTCCCCACTATCAGATACGCAGTATTTT. Drawing the rest from reference TRBV18 and TRBJ2-3, the complete variable domain is NAGVMQNPRHLVRRRGQEARLRCSPMKGHSHVYWYRQLPEEGLKFMVYLQKENIIDESGMPKERFSAEFPKEGPSILRIQQVVRGDSAAYFCASSPLSDTQYFGPGTRLTVL.